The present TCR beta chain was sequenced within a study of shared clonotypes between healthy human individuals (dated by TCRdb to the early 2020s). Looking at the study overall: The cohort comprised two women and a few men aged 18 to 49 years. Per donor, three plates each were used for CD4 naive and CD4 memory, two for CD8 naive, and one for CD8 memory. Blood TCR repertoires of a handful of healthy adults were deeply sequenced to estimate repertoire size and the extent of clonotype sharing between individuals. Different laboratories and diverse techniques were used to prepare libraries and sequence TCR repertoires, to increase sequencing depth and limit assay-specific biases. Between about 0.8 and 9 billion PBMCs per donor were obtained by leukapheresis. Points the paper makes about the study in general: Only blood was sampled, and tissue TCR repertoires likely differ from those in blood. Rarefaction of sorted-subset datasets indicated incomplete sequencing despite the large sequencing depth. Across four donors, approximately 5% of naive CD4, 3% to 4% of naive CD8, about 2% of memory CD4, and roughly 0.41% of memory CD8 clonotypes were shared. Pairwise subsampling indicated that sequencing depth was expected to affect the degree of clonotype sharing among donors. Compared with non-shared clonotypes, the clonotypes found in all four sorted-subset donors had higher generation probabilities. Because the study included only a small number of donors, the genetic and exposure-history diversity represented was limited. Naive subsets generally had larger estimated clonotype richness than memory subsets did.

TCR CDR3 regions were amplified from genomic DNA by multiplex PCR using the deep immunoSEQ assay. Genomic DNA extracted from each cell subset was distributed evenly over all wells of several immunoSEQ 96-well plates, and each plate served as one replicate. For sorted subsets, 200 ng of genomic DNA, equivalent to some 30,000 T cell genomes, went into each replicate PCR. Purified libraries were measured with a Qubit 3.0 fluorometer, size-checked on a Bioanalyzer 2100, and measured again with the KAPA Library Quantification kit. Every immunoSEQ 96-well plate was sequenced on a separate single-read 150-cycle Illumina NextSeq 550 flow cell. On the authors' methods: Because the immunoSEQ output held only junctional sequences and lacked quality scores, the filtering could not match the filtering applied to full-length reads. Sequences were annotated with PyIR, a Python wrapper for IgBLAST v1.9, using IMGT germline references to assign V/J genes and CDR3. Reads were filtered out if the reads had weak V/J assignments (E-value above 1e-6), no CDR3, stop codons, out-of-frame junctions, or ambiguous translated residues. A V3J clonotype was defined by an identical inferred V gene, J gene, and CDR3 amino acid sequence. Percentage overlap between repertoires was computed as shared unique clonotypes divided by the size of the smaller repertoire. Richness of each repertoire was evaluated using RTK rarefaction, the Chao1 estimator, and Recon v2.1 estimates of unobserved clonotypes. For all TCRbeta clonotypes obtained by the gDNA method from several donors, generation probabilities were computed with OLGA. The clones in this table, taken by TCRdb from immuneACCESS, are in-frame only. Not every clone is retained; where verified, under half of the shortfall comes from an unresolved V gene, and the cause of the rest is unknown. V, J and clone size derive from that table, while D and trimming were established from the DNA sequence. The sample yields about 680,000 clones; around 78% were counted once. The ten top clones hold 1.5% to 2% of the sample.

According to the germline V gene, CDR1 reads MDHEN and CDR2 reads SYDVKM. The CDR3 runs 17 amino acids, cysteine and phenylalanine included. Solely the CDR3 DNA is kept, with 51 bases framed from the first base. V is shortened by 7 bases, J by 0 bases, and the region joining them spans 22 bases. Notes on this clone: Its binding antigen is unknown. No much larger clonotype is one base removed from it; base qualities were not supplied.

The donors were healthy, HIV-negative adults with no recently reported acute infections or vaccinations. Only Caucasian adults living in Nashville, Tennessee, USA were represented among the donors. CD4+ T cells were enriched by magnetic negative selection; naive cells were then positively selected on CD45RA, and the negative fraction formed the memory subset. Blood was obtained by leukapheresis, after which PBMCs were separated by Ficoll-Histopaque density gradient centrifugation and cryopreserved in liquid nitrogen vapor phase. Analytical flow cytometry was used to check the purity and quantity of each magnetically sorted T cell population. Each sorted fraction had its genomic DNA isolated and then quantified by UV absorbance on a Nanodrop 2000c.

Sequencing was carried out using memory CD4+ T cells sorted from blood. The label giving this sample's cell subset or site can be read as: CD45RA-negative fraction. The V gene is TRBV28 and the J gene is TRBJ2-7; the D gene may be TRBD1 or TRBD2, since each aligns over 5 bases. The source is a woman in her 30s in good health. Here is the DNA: TGTGCCAGCACCCCCAATGAGGGGAAGACAAGCTCCTACGAGCAGTACTTC. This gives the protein CASTPNEGKTSSYEQYF.